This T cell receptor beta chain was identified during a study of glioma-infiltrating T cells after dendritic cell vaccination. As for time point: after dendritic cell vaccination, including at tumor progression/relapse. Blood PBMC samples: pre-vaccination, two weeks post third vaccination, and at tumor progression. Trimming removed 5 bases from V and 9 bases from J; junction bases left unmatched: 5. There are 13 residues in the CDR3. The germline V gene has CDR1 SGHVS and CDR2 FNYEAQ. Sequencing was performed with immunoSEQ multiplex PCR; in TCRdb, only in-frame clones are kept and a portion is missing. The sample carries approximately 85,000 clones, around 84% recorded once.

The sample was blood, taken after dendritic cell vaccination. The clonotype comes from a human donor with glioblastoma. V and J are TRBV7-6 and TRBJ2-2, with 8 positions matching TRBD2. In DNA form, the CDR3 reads TGTGCCAGCAGCCCCAGCGGGAGCCGGGAGCTGTTTTTT. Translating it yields CASSPSGSRELFF. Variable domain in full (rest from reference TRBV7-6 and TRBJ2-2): GAGVSQSPRYKVTKRGQDVALRCDPISGHVSLYWYRQALGQGPEFLTYFNYEAQQDKSGLPNDRFSAERPEGSISTLTIQRTEQRDSAMYRCASSPSGSRELFFGEGSRLTVL.